This TCR beta chain was found in a study of T cell responses to AZD1222 COVID-19 vaccine. Looking at the study overall: Recipients boosted at about 4 weeks or about 12 weeks are pooled. Study-wide results and limits: An increase in Spike-specific TCR breadth and depth was observed after two AZD1222 doses. Donors were mostly white British, more females; clonal diversity possibly underestimated. Epitopes outside B.1.351 and B.1.1.7 mutated regions reportedly drew nearly half of spike TCRs.

Sequencing was performed with immunoSEQ multiplex PCR; in TCRdb, only in-frame clones are kept and a portion is missing. The table includes some 95,000 clones, approximately 83% detected once. This CDR3 is built from 14 residues. Germline CDR1 and CDR2: DFQATT and SNEGSKA (reference sequence). V was pared by 3 bases and J by 8 bases, with 14 bases between. Turning to this clone: Its cognate antigen is unknown.

This TCR derives from an adult in good health. The rearrangement joins TRBV20-1 to TRBJ1-6; D gene uncertain. Sequences were derived from peripheral blood, sampled on day 0 of AZD1222 vaccination. This CDR3 is CSASDAASHSPLHF. The DNA of the CDR3 is TGCAGTGCTAGTGACGCGGCCTCTCATTCACCCCTCCACTTT.